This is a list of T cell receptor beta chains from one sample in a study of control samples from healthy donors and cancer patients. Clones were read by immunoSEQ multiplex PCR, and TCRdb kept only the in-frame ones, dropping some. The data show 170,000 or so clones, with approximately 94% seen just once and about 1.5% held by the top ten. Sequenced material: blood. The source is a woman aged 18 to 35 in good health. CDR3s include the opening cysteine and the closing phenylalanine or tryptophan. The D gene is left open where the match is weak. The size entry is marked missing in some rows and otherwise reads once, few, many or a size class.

CDR3aa: CASSFTPGGNSPLHF
CDR3nt: TGTGCCAGCAGTTTCACCCCGGGGGGGAATTCACCCCTCCACTTT
j_gene: TRBJ1-6
abundance: -
v_gene: TRBV27
len: 15
d_gene: -

CDR3aa: CASSQVRDRNTGELFF
CDR3nt: TGCGCCAGCAGCCAAGTGAGGGACAGGAACACCGGGGAGCTGTTTTTT
j_gene: TRBJ2-2
abundance: -
v_gene: TRBV5-1
len: 16
d_gene: TRBD1

CDR3aa: CASSLFGRPNNEKLFF
CDR3nt: TGTGCCAGCAGTTTATTCGGACGCCCGAATAATGAAAAACTGTTTTTT
j_gene: TRBJ1-4
abundance: -
v_gene: TRBV28
len: 16
d_gene: -

CDR3aa: CASSLLRAGGYTF
CDR3nt: TGTGCCAGCAGCTTACTCCGGGCGGGCGGCTACACCTTC
j_gene: TRBJ1-2
abundance: -
v_gene: TRBV11-2
len: 13
d_gene: -

CDR3aa: CASSYVVWGNTEAFF
CDR3nt: TGTGCCAGCAGTTACGTGGTTTGGGGGAACACTGAAGCTTTCTTT
j_gene: TRBJ1-1
abundance: -
v_gene: TRBV6-2/TRBV6-3
len: 15
d_gene: -

CDR3aa: CASSLSRGNEQFF
CDR3nt: TGTGCCAGCAGCTTGTCTCGAGGGAATGAGCAGTTCTTC
j_gene: TRBJ2-1
abundance: -
v_gene: TRBV7-9
len: 13
d_gene: -

CDR3aa: CASSRHSGEVEKLFF
CDR3nt: TGTGCCAGCAGCCGACATAGCGGGGAAGTTGAAAAACTGTTTTTT
j_gene: TRBJ1-4
abundance: -
v_gene: TRBV6-5
len: 15
d_gene: -

CDR3aa: CASSSSGTDGNTIYF
CDR3nt: TGTGCCAGCAGTTCCAGTGGGACAGACGGAAACACCATATATTTT
j_gene: TRBJ1-3
abundance: -
v_gene: TRBV6-5
len: 15
d_gene: TRBD1

CDR3aa: CSAWTGGDGYTF
CDR3nt: TGCAGCGCTTGGACAGGGGGTGATGGCTACACCTTC
j_gene: TRBJ1-2
abundance: -
v_gene: TRBV29-1
len: 12
d_gene: TRBD1

CDR3aa: CASSPGLAGNNEQFF
CDR3nt: TGTGCCAGCAGCCCAGGACTAGCGGGGAACAATGAGCAGTTCTTC
j_gene: TRBJ2-1
abundance: -
v_gene: TRBV11-3
len: 15
d_gene: TRBD2

CDR3aa: CASSQPRPFFQETQYF
CDR3nt: TGTGCCAGCAGCCAACCCAGGCCTTTCTTCCAAGAGACCCAGTACTTC
j_gene: TRBJ2-5
abundance: few
v_gene: TRBV14
len: 16
d_gene: -

CDR3aa: CASRRGLYGYTF
CDR3nt: TGTGCCAGTAGGAGAGGACTCTATGGCTACACCTTC
j_gene: TRBJ1-2
abundance: -
v_gene: TRBV19
len: 12
d_gene: -

CDR3aa: CASSLGQAVNEQYF
CDR3nt: TGTGCCAGCAGCTTAGGTCAAGCGGTAAACGAGCAGTACTTC
j_gene: TRBJ2-7
abundance: once
v_gene: TRBV7-2
len: 14
d_gene: -

CDR3aa: CASSQGRADEQYF
CDR3nt: TGTGCCAGCAGCCAAGGTCGTGCAGACGAGCAGTACTTC
j_gene: TRBJ2-7
abundance: few
v_gene: TRBV3-1/TRBV3-2
len: 13
d_gene: -

CDR3aa: CASSLESGGHSPLHF
CDR3nt: TGCGCCAGCAGCTTGGAGTCGGGAGGGCACTCACCCCTCCACTTT
j_gene: TRBJ1-6
abundance: -
v_gene: TRBV5-1
len: 15
d_gene: -

CDR3aa: CASSALTGELFF
CDR3nt: TGTGCCAGCAGCGCCCTCACCGGGGAGCTGTTTTTT
j_gene: TRBJ2-2
abundance: -
v_gene: TRBV7-2
len: 12
d_gene: -

CDR3aa: CASSLQQNYEAFF
CDR3nt: TGTGCCAGCAGTTTACAGCAGAACTATGAAGCTTTCTTT
j_gene: TRBJ1-1
abundance: -
v_gene: TRBV12-3/TRBV12-4
len: 13
d_gene: -

CDR3aa: CASSGNVYGYTF
CDR3nt: TGTGCCAGCAGCGGGAATGTCTATGGCTACACCTTC
j_gene: TRBJ1-2
abundance: -
v_gene: TRBV6-5
len: 12
d_gene: -

CDR3aa: CASSLALRGEQYF
CDR3nt: TGTGCCAGCAGCTTAGCGCTGCGAGGCGAGCAGTACTTC
j_gene: TRBJ2-7
abundance: -
v_gene: TRBV7-2
len: 13
d_gene: -

CDR3aa: CASRRPGHLYEQYF
CDR3nt: TGTGCCAGCAGGAGACCCGGACACCTATACGAGCAGTACTTC
j_gene: TRBJ2-7
abundance: -
v_gene: TRBV28
len: 14
d_gene: -

CDR3aa: CASRTPGQGNYGYTF
CDR3nt: TGTGCCAGCAGGACCCCGGGACAGGGCAACTATGGCTACACCTTC
j_gene: TRBJ1-2
abundance: -
v_gene: TRBV7-2
len: 15
d_gene: TRBD1

CDR3aa: CASSLAGRGPNYGYTF
CDR3nt: TGTGCCAGCAGCTTAGCGGGGAGAGGACCTAACTATGGCTACACCTTC
j_gene: TRBJ1-2
abundance: once
v_gene: TRBV7-8
len: 16
d_gene: -

CDR3aa: CSVERGTQETQYF
CDR3nt: TGCAGCGTTGAGAGGGGGACGCAAGAGACCCAGTACTTC
j_gene: TRBJ2-5
abundance: few
v_gene: TRBV29-1
len: 13
d_gene: -

CDR3aa: CASSITKRGNTIYF
CDR3nt: TGTGCCAGTAGTATCACAAAACGTGGAAACACCATATATTTT
j_gene: TRBJ1-3
abundance: -
v_gene: TRBV19
len: 14
d_gene: -

CDR3aa: CASSIRAGTQAGELFF
CDR3nt: TGTGCTAGCAGCATAAGGGCGGGGACCCAAGCCGGGGAGCTGTTTTTT
j_gene: TRBJ2-2
abundance: once
v_gene: TRBV7-7
len: 16
d_gene: -

CDR3aa: CASSQPRQGRSNVLTF
CDR3nt: TGCGCCAGCAGCCAGCCGCGACAGGGCCGGTCCAACGTCCTGACTTTC
j_gene: TRBJ2-6
abundance: -
v_gene: TRBV4-1
len: 16
d_gene: TRBD1

CDR3aa: CASSQGLSGSAKYNEQFF
CDR3nt: TGCGCCAGCAGCCAAGGTCTTAGCGGGAGCGCCAAGTACAATGAGCAGTTCTTC
j_gene: TRBJ2-1
abundance: -
v_gene: TRBV4-3
len: 18
d_gene: TRBD2

CDR3aa: CASSLAVRWTEAFF
CDR3nt: TGTGCCAGCAGCTTAGCAGTAAGGTGGACTGAAGCTTTCTTT
j_gene: TRBJ1-1
abundance: -
v_gene: TRBV11-2
len: 14
d_gene: -

CDR3aa: CASSSTYSYNEQFF
CDR3nt: TGTGCCAGCAGTTCCACGTATTCCTACAATGAGCAGTTCTTC
j_gene: TRBJ2-1
abundance: -
v_gene: TRBV6-2/TRBV6-3
len: 14
d_gene: -

CDR3aa: CATRRGGAADTQYF
CDR3nt: TGTGCCACCAGGCGGGGGGGGGCCGCAGATACGCAGTATTTT
j_gene: TRBJ2-3
abundance: -
v_gene: TRBV7-9
len: 14
d_gene: TRBD2

CDR3aa: CATSRDRESVAYNEQFF
CDR3nt: TGTGCCACCAGCAGGGACAGGGAAAGTGTGGCCTACAATGAGCAGTTCTTC
j_gene: TRBJ2-1
abundance: medium-sized
v_gene: TRBV15
len: 17
d_gene: TRBD1

CDR3aa: CASSYIRNEKLFF
CDR3nt: TGTGCCAGCAGTTATATCCGTAATGAAAAACTGTTTTTT
j_gene: TRBJ1-4
abundance: -
v_gene: TRBV12-3/TRBV12-4
len: 13
d_gene: -

CDR3aa: CASSSWDIYTQYF
CDR3nt: TGTGCCAGCAGCTCATGGGACATTTATACGCAGTATTTT
j_gene: TRBJ2-3
abundance: -
v_gene: TRBV7-9
len: 13
d_gene: -

CDR3aa: CASSTTEDSNQPQHF
CDR3nt: TGTGCCAGCAGCACGACAGAAGATAGCAATCAGCCCCAGCATTTT
j_gene: TRBJ1-5
abundance: -
v_gene: TRBV7-2
len: 15
d_gene: -

CDR3aa: CASSQVTEKLFF
CDR3nt: TGTGCCAGCAGCCAAGTAACGGAAAAACTGTTTTTT
j_gene: TRBJ1-4
abundance: once
v_gene: TRBV4-2
len: 12
d_gene: -

CDR3aa: CASSRGTGFGSPLHF
CDR3nt: TGTGCCAGCAGCCGAGGGACAGGGTTTGGTTCACCCCTCCACTTT
j_gene: TRBJ1-6
abundance: -
v_gene: TRBV2
len: 15
d_gene: TRBD1

CDR3aa: CASSLVGVSYNEQFF
CDR3nt: TGTGCCAGCAGCTTGGTGGGAGTGTCATACAATGAGCAGTTCTTC
j_gene: TRBJ2-1
abundance: -
v_gene: TRBV7-8
len: 15
d_gene: -

CDR3aa: CASSWPTGGQETEAFF
CDR3nt: TGTGCCAGCAGCTGGCCGACAGGGGGCCAGGAGACTGAAGCTTTCTTT
j_gene: TRBJ1-1
abundance: -
v_gene: TRBV7-2
len: 16
d_gene: TRBD1

CDR3aa: CASSLDQRPSAFSDTEAFF
CDR3nt: TGTGCCAGCAGCTTAGATCAACGACCATCGGCTTTTTCCGACACTGAAGCTTTCTTT
j_gene: TRBJ1-1
abundance: -
v_gene: TRBV7-4
len: 19
d_gene: -

CDR3aa: CASSEGAGGPFTGELFF
CDR3nt: TGTGCCAGCAGTGAAGGAGCGGGGGGGCCATTCACCGGGGAGCTGTTTTTT
j_gene: TRBJ2-2
abundance: -
v_gene: TRBV2
len: 17
d_gene: TRBD2

CDR3aa: CASSYRGGGNTIYF
CDR3nt: TGTGCCAGCAGTTACAGAGGGGGTGGAAACACCATATATTTT
j_gene: TRBJ1-3
abundance: few
v_gene: TRBV6-5
len: 14
d_gene: -

CDR3aa: CASSSRDTYNEQFF
CDR3nt: TGTGCCAGCAGTTCCCGGGACACTTACAATGAGCAGTTCTTC
j_gene: TRBJ2-1
abundance: -
v_gene: TRBV6-2/TRBV6-3
len: 14
d_gene: -

CDR3aa: CASSHPSGREHNEQFF
CDR3nt: TGCGCCAGCAGCCACCCGAGCGGGAGGGAACACAATGAGCAGTTCTTC
j_gene: TRBJ2-1
abundance: -
v_gene: TRBV4-3
len: 16
d_gene: TRBD2

CDR3aa: CASSLYGDSVEQFF
CDR3nt: TGTGCCAGCAGCTTATACGGCGACAGTGTTGAGCAGTTCTTC
j_gene: TRBJ2-1
abundance: -
v_gene: TRBV7-3
len: 14
d_gene: -

CDR3aa: CASSSSRGNQPQHF
CDR3nt: TGTGCCAGCAGCTCCTCCCGGGGGAATCAGCCCCAGCATTTT
j_gene: TRBJ1-5
abundance: -
v_gene: TRBV7-2
len: 14
d_gene: -

CDR3aa: CATSRGREYGYTF
CDR3nt: TGTGCCACCAGCAGGGGAAGGGAGTATGGCTACACCTTC
j_gene: TRBJ1-2
abundance: once
v_gene: TRBV15
len: 13
d_gene: -